The next 30 T cell receptor beta chains were all read from a single sample in a study of graft-versus-host responses after intestinal transplantation. Their antigens are not known. Repertoires were generated with immunoSEQ multiplex PCR, while TCRdb's copy carries only in-frame clones and drops some. This sample has 62,000 or so clones, with 85% to 95% found just once. The specimen was unstimulated CD8+ T cells sorted from spleen or lymph node cells, collected before transplant. These receptor sequences come from a human donor who was the organ donor for an intestinal transplant.

For the CDR3, the DNA is TGTGCCAGCAGTCCCCGGGACAGACCCTCCTACGAGCAGTACTTC. It translates to CASSPRDRPSYEQYF. The rearrangement joins TRBV6-6 to TRBJ2-7; TRBD1 matches at 7 bases. V was clipped by 5 bases and J by 0 bases; unmatched bases: 7. CDR3 size: 15 residues. Germline CDR1 and CDR2: MNHNY and SVGAGI (reference sequence).

This chain uses TRBV4-3 with TRBJ1-2; unclear D gene. This CDR3 region has 16 residues. V gave up 0 bases and J gave up 0 bases, with 11 bases separating them. The germline gives CDR1 LGHNA, CDR2 YSLEER. DNA of the CDR3: TGCGCCAGCAGCCAAGATAGTGGTTCATCTAACTATGGCTACACCTTC. This codes for CASSQDSGSSNYGYTF.

The V and J genes are TRBV28 and TRBJ1-1; unclear D gene. Germline CDR1 and CDR2: MDHEN and SYDVKM. Between the trimmed V and J ends, which lost 3 bases and 5 bases, there was a span of 16 bases. The CDR3 totals 15 residues. CDR3 DNA: TGTGCCAGCAGTTTTCCCCAGGTTGAGCTGACTGAAGCTTTCTTT. It yields the protein CASSFPQVELTEAFF.

The chain employs TRBV5-1 and TRBJ2-1, with 9 nucleotides matching TRBD1. The CDR3 spans 15 residues. V was pared by 0 bases and J by 7 bases, with 5 bases of the junction left unmatched. CDR1 and CDR2 (germline): SGHRS, YFSETQ. The CDR3 DNA follows: TGCGCCAGCAGCTTGGACAGGGGGCGAGGTAATGAGCAGTTCTTC. Translation gives CASSLDRGRGNEQFF.

The J gene is TRBJ1-4, the V gene TRBV15; TRBD1 might be the D (5 bases). The CDR3 is 15 amino acids. V lost 0 bases to trimming and J lost 5 bases, with 10 bases between them. Germline V gives CDR1 LNHNV, CDR2 YYDKDF (reference sequence). Here the CDR3 DNA reads TGTGCCACCAGCAGAGAGCTTGGGGCGAATGAAAAACTGTTTTTT. It encodes CATSRELGANEKLFF.

V is TRBV6-5 and J is TRBJ2-7; TRBD2 is a possible D gene (6 bases). V was clipped by 10 bases and J by 2 bases, with 15 bases between them. Germline CDR1 and CDR2: MNHEY and SVGAGI. The CDR3 has 13 amino acids. CDR3: CATRSSDPYEQYF. In DNA form, the CDR3 reads TGTGCCACCCGATCTAGCGATCCCTACGAGCAGTACTTC.

As to this clone: This sample includes further DNA sequences coding for the same CDR3. The J gene is TRBJ2-7, the V gene TRBV30, with D perhaps TRBD1 (6 bases). The germline gives CDR1 GTSNPN, CDR2 SVGIG (reference sequence). CDR3 length equals 12 residues. Trimming stripped 2 bases from V and 3 bases from J, with 8 bases between. The CDR3 spells CAWSPGDYEQYF. The CDR3 bases are TGTGCCTGGAGTCCAGGGGACTACGAGCAGTACTTC.

The chain recombines TRBV9 with TRBJ2-5; TRBD2 matches 7 bases. The J call may be wrong; the DNA end is better matched by TRBJ2-7. Germline V gene data show CDR1 as SGDLS and CDR2 as YYNGEE. The CDR3 sequence is 15 residues long. The DNA of the CDR3 is TGTGCCAGCAGCGTAGGAACCGGGGGGAGGGGCGAGCAGTACTTC. It is translated as CASSVGTGGRGEQYF.

The gene calls are TRBV27 and TRBJ1-2; TRBD1 agrees at 8 bases. There are 14 residues in the CDR3. The germline CDR1 and CDR2 sequences are MNHEY and SMNVEV (reference sequence). Trimming removed 7 bases from V and 6 bases from J; junction bases left unmatched: 10. The CDR3 spells CASTDGQGGNGYTF. The CDR3 DNA reads TGTGCCAGCACCGATGGACAGGGCGGGAATGGCTACACCTTC.

V and J are TRBV29-1 and TRBJ2-1; 11 bases are a match to TRBD2. Losses at the gene ends were 4 bases for V and 4 bases for J; bases not matched to a gene: 6. This CDR3 is 15 amino acids long. The V gene's germline CDR1 is SQVTM and CDR2 ANQGSEA. In DNA form, the CDR3 reads TGCAGCGTTGCAAGGGGACTAGCGGATTACAATGAGCAGTTCTTC. Its protein product is CSVARGLADYNEQFF.

The V call is TRBV29-1, the J call TRBJ2-1, with 7 bases identical to TRBD2. Germline CDR1 SQVTM, CDR2 ANQGSEA. The CDR3 extends over 13 amino acids. Germline trimming cut 4 bases from V and 0 bases from J; bases unmatched to any gene: 0. The CDR3 loop is CSVGGSSYNEQFF. The DNA of the CDR3 is TGCAGCGTTGGCGGGAGCTCCTACAATGAGCAGTTCTTC.

Regarding this clone: Other DNA sequences in this sample translate to the same CDR3. The rearrangement links TRBV27 to TRBJ2-1, with 10 bases lining up with TRBD2. There are 15 residues in the CDR3. With V trimmed by 6 bases and J by 2 bases, 4 bases remained unmatched. Germline CDR1 is MNHEY and CDR2 is SMNVEV (reference sequence). CDR3 region: CASSPGTSAYNEQFF. The CDR3 DNA is TGTGCCAGCAGCCCCGGGACTAGCGCCTACAATGAGCAGTTCTTC.

This chain connects TRBV19 to TRBJ2-7; 9 nucleotides match TRBD1. From germline, CDR1 is LNHDA and CDR2 SQIVND (reference sequence). The length of the CDR3 is 14 residues. After removal of 7 bases from V and 7 bases from J, the junction contained 11 bases not matched to a gene. In DNA, the CDR3 is TGTGCCAGTACCCCGGGACAGGGCCTCTGGGAGCAGTACTTC. Translated: CASTPGQGLWEQYF.

The chain links TRBV6-1 to TRBJ2-7; TRBD2 matches 7 bases. V lost 6 bases and J lost 2; bases outside the gene matches: 4. The CDR3 totals 13 residues. Germline loops: CDR1 MNHNS, CDR2 SASEGT. CDR3 amino acids: CASSRAGPYEQYF. DNA of the CDR3: TGTGCCAGCAGCCGAGCGGGGCCCTACGAGCAGTACTTC.

V and J are TRBV9 and TRBJ2-7; 9 positions agree with TRBD1. This CDR3 is 17 amino acids long. Germline V gene lookup returns CDR1 SGDLS and CDR2 YYNGEE. With V trimmed by 0 bases and J by 2 bases, 9 bases remained unmatched. CDR3 DNA sequence: TGTGCCAGCAGCGTAGAGGGCGGGGACAGGGACACCTACGAGCAGTACTTC. Translation gives CASSVEGGDRDTYEQYF.

The chain links TRBV6-4 to TRBJ2-2; D is perhaps TRBD2 (5 bases). The CDR3 has 13 residues. Germline loops: CDR1 MRHNA, CDR2 SNTAGT. V shed 6 bases and J shed 8 bases, with 13 bases lying between them. CDR3 DNA: TGTGCCAGCAGCGTAACTAGTTCGGGGGAGCTGTTTTTT. Protein product: CASSVTSSGELFF.

This clone was recorded only once. This chain joins TRBV27 and TRBJ1-4; perhaps TRBD1 as D (6 bases). CDR3 length equals 15 residues. V was clipped by 5 bases and J by 5 bases, with 15 bases between them. Germline CDR1 MNHEY, CDR2 SMNVEV (reference sequence). CDR3 nucleotides: TGTGCCAGCAGTCACACAGGGAGCCCGAATGAAAAACTGTTTTTT. It codes for CASSHTGSPNEKLFF.

This clone appeared once. The gene calls are TRBV7-8 and TRBJ1-5; D perhaps matches TRBD1 (6 bases). Trimming stripped 1 base from V and 10 bases from J, with 20 bases between. The germline CDR1 and CDR2 sequences are SGHVS and FQNEAQ. The CDR3 covers 16 residues. The DNA for the CDR3 is TGTGCCAGCAGCTTAGATGGGTCAGGGGCGACTGGTCCCCAGCATTTT. It yields the protein CASSLDGSGATGPQHF.

The chain couples TRBV19 to TRBJ1-5, with D hard to call. V was shortened by 3 bases and J by 5 bases, with 8 bases between the two germline ends. The germline gives CDR1 LNHDA, CDR2 SQIVND (reference sequence). The length of the CDR3 is 13 residues. For the CDR3, the DNA is TGTGCCAGTAGTATGAACGGGGATCAGCCCCAGCATTTT. Translation gives CASSMNGDQPQHF.

For the CDR3, the DNA is TGCGCCAGCAGCCACCATGAACTAGGACAGGGCACTGAAGCTTTCTTT. Translating it yields CASSHHELGQGTEAFF. J is TRBJ1-1 and V is TRBV5-1; 8 positions match TRBD1. The CDR3 spans 16 residues. Germline lookup yields CDR1 SGHRS and CDR2 YFSETQ. The V and J ends lost 4 bases and 4 bases, in that order; junction bases with no gene match: 12.

The genes are TRBV29-1 and TRBJ1-1, with TRBD1 identical over 7 bases. Germline V gives CDR1 SQVTM, CDR2 ANQGSEA. J gave up 2 bases and V 7 bases, and 4 bases lay outside the gene matches. This CDR3 region has 12 residues. CDR3 amino acids: CSARQGNTEAFF. CDR3 sequence (DNA): TGCAGCGCCCGACAGGGAAACACTGAAGCTTTCTTT. Using reference TRBV29-1 and TRBJ1-1 for the parts outside the CDR3, the full variable domain is SAVISQKPSRDICQRGTSLTIQCQVDSQVTMMFWYRQQPGQSLTLIATANQGSEATYESGFVIDKFPISRPNLTFSTLTVSNMSPEDSSIYLCSARQGNTEAFFGQGTRLTVV.

The rearrangement links TRBV7-9 to TRBJ1-6; 12 bases align to TRBD1. V was pared by 1 base and J by 9 bases, with 10 bases of the junction left unmatched. The CDR3 extends over 18 amino acids. CDR1 SEHNR and CDR2 FQNEAQ come from the germline V gene (reference sequence). DNA of the CDR3: TGTGCCAGCAGCTTAGGTGGGACAGGGGGCGAAAGGGGTTCACCCCTCCACTTT. Translation gives CASSLGGTGGERGSPLHF.

Comment on this clone: This specimen includes other DNA sequences encoding the same CDR3. This rearrangement joins TRBV19 to TRBJ2-1; 10 bases map to TRBD1. The CDR3 runs to 15 residues. The V gene's germline CDR1 is LNHDA and CDR2 SQIVND (reference sequence). V dropped 5 bases and J dropped 4; count of bases not matched to a gene: 5. The CDR3: CASSLRDRGYNEQFF. In DNA form, the CDR3 reads TGTGCCAGTAGTCTCCGGGACAGGGGTTACAATGAGCAGTTCTTC. The full variable domain, in which reference TRBV19 and TRBJ2-1 provide the parts outside the CDR3, is DGGITQSPKYLFRKEGQNVTLSCEQNLNHDAMYWYRQDPGQGLRLIYYSQIVNDFQKGDIAEGYSVSREKKESFPLTVTSAQKNPTAFYLCASSLRDRGYNEQFFGPGTRLTVL.

V gene TRBV9 combines with J gene TRBJ2-1; D ambiguous. V lost 3 bases, J lost 6 bases, and 10 bases lay in between. This CDR3 has 13 residues. CDR1 is SGDLS and CDR2 is YYNGEE in the germline V gene. CDR3 region: CASSGPPGNEQFF. The CDR3 region has the DNA TGTGCCAGCAGCGGACCCCCGGGCAATGAGCAGTTCTTC.

The chain couples TRBV9 to TRBJ1-1; 7 bases line up with TRBD1. Germline V gene lookup returns CDR1 SGDLS and CDR2 YYNGEE. The CDR3 runs to 12 residues. Trimming took 3 bases from V and 12 from J; bases not matched to a gene: 8. The CDR3 protein is CASSGRQGKTFF. The CDR3 nucleotides read TGTGCCAGCAGCGGTCGACAGGGTAAGACTTTCTTT.

The V call is TRBV4-1, the J call TRBJ2-1; D might be TRBD1 (6 bases). V lost 5 bases and J 0 bases, leaving 14 bases between the germline ends. Germline CDR1 MGHRA, CDR2 YSYEKL. The CDR3 is made up of 16 amino acids. In DNA, the CDR3 is TGCGCCAGCAGCTTAAACAGGGTGATCTCCTACAATGAGCAGTTCTTC. This codes for CASSLNRVISYNEQFF.

This clone was detected a few times. The genes are TRBV30 and TRBJ2-7, with D perhaps TRBD2 (6 bases). Trimming stripped 5 bases from V and 4 bases from J, with 12 bases between. The germline V gene has CDR1 GTSNPN and CDR2 SVGIG (reference sequence). The CDR3 covers 12 residues. The CDR3 reads CAWSLGGYEQYF. For the CDR3, the DNA is TGTGCCTGGTCGTTGGGGGGTTACGAGCAGTACTTC.

This rearrangement joins TRBV9 to TRBJ1-5; no clear D gene. The V end was cut by 0 bases, the J end by 5 bases, with 12 bases between. Per germline, CDR1 SGDLS and CDR2 YYNGEE. The CDR3 sequence is 15 residues long. The CDR3 spells CASSVGGSGDQPQHF. As DNA, the CDR3 is TGTGCCAGCAGCGTAGGAGGGAGTGGGGATCAGCCCCAGCATTTT.

The chain uses TRBV7-3 and TRBJ2-1; 8 bases align to TRBD2. The CDR3 runs 16 residues. Trimming cost V 5 bases and J 3 bases; bases outside gene matches: 9. Germline V gene lookup returns CDR1 SGHTA and CDR2 FQGTGA. CDR3 in amino acids: CASSPNGGLDYNEQFF. The CDR3 region has the DNA TGTGCCAGCAGCCCCAACGGGGGACTAGACTACAATGAGCAGTTCTTC.

The rearrangement uses TRBV28 and TRBJ2-1; maybe TRBD2 (6 bases). CDR1 and CDR2 from the germline V gene are MDHEN and SYDVKM. The CDR3 is 14 amino acids. V was pared by 2 bases and J by 6 bases, with 11 bases between. The CDR3 DNA reads as TGTGCCAGCAGTTTACGACTAGACCCCAATGAGCAGTTCTTC. This gives the protein CASSLRLDPNEQFF.